One sample yielded the 12 T cell receptor beta chains listed below, sequenced in a study of blood T cell repertoires in COVID-19. Sequenced by immunoSEQ multiplex PCR; TCRdb stores in-frame clones only, minus some. The sample lists approximately 58,000 clones, about 81% occurring once. The sample taken for sequencing was peripheral blood. These receptors were collected from a man in his sixties with COVID-19, enrolled during active disease.

The gene calls are TRBV27 and TRBJ1-2, with 8 nucleotides matching TRBD1. The CDR3 is 15 residues long. V lost 6 bases, J lost 8 bases, and 14 bases stayed unmatched. The germline CDR1 and CDR2 sequences are MNHEY and SMNVEV (reference sequence). CDR3 in amino acids: CASSPVGQGAKGYTF. CDR3 in DNA: TGTGCCAGCAGCCCAGTTGGGCAGGGGGCGAAAGGCTACACCTTC.

The chain has TRBV19 and TRBJ1-4; TRBD1 might be the D (5 bases). This CDR3 has 15 amino acids. The V gene lost 6 bases and the J gene lost 4 bases, with 15 bases spanning the gap. Germline CDR1 and CDR2: LNHDA and SQIVND (reference sequence). CDR3 sequence (DNA): TGTGCCAGTAGCCTGATCCAGGGATTTAATGAAAAACTGTTTTTT. It translates to CASSLIQGFNEKLFF.

CDR3 sequence: CASSQVEVLGGRAGETQYF. The CDR3 bases are TGTGCCAGCAGCCAAGTGGAGGTCCTCGGCGGGAGGGCCGGGGAGACCCAGTACTTC. The chain combines TRBV4-2 with TRBJ2-5; 9 bases align to TRBD2. V lost 1 base, J lost 5 bases, and 17 bases stayed unmatched. CDR3 length: 19 amino acids. Germline V lookup: CDR1 LGHNA, CDR2 YNFKEQ.

This sequence joins TRBV5-6 and TRBJ1-4, with D maybe TRBD1 (6 bases). Looked up from germline, CDR1 is SGHDT and CDR2 is YYEEEE. This CDR3 contains 16 residues. The germline V and J ends were trimmed by 4 bases and 0 bases, with 13 bases remaining between them. The chain's CDR3 is CASSLRGFATNEKLFF. The CDR3 DNA follows: TGTGCCAGCAGCCTAAGGGGGTTTGCAACTAATGAAAAACTGTTTTTT.

The chain links TRBV7-3 to TRBJ2-1; 8 bases are shared with TRBD2. The J segment lost 2 bases and the V segment lost 5 bases, leaving 5 bases of the junction unmatched. The CDR3 is 15 residues long. Germline V gives CDR1 SGHTA, CDR2 FQGTGA. CDR3 region: CASSSVLAAYNEQFF. The DNA for the CDR3 is TGTGCCAGCAGCAGCGTACTAGCGGCCTACAATGAGCAGTTCTTC.

The chain uses TRBV7-2 and TRBJ2-7; D gene ambiguous. The CDR3 is made up of 15 amino acids. The V gene lost 5 bases and the J gene lost 4 bases, with 18 bases spanning the gap. Germline assignment: CDR1 SGHTA and CDR2 FQGNSA. The CDR3 DNA sequence: TGTGCCAGCAGCGCCCCGGTGGGCTTACGATACGAGCAGTACTTC. Its protein is CASSAPVGLRYEQYF.

The rearrangement uses TRBV6-2 or TRBV6-3 and TRBJ2-5, with D uncertain. The germline V and J ends were trimmed by 2 bases and 5 bases, with 12 bases remaining between them. The germline V gene has CDR1 MNHEY and CDR2 SVGEGT. There are 14 residues in the CDR3. CDR3 DNA: TGTGCCAGCAGTTACCCCCTTCCAGCGGAGACCCAGTACTTC. Amino acids: CASSYPLPAETQYF.

The chain employs TRBV4-3 and TRBJ2-1, with 13 positions matching TRBD2. The CDR3 covers 17 residues. Per germline, CDR1 LGHNA and CDR2 YSLEER. Trimming took 4 bases from V and 2 from J; bases not matched to a gene: 5. The CDR3 DNA sequence: TGCGCCAGCAGCCCAAGACTAGCGGGAGGACCCTACAATGAGCAGTTCTTC. The encoded protein is CASSPRLAGGPYNEQFF.

The chain joins TRBV27 to TRBJ1-1; possible D gene TRBD1, 5 bases. V was trimmed by 8 bases and J by 10 bases, leaving 14 bases between them. Germline CDR1 is MNHEY and CDR2 is SMNVEV (reference sequence). CDR3 length equals 11 residues. Here the CDR3 reads CASGPFQGAFF. CDR3 coding DNA: TGTGCCAGCGGTCCGTTTCAGGGAGCTTTCTTT.

The rearrangement uses TRBV28 and TRBJ1-1, with D uncertain. The CDR3 totals 14 residues. Between the trimmed V and J ends, which lost 0 bases and 2 bases, there was a span of 7 bases. From germline, CDR1 is MDHEN and CDR2 SYDVKM. The CDR3 loop reads CASSLWGANTEAFF. The CDR3 DNA follows: TGTGCCAGCAGTTTATGGGGCGCCAACACTGAAGCTTTCTTT.

This clone showed up just once. The chain recombines TRBV6-2 or TRBV6-3 with TRBJ2-5, with TRBD1 matching 8 bases. V lost 6 bases and J lost 0; bases outside the gene matches: 12. This CDR3 contains 17 residues. Germline loops: CDR1 MNHEY, CDR2 SVGEGT. The CDR3 sequence: CASSSGGTGQYQETQYF. As DNA, the CDR3 is TGTGCCAGCAGCTCTGGGGGGACAGGACAGTACCAAGAGACCCAGTACTTC.

The table lists this clone with a few counts. The chain has TRBV19 and TRBJ2-3, with D perhaps matching TRBD1 (7 bases). This CDR3 contains 14 residues. Trimming cost V 5 bases and J 2 bases, with 11 bases left between them. Germline CDR1 reads LNHDA; CDR2 reads SQIVND (reference sequence). CDR3 residues: CASSGGGYTDTQYF. CDR3 coding DNA: TGTGCCAGTAGTGGAGGGGGCTACACAGATACGCAGTATTTT.